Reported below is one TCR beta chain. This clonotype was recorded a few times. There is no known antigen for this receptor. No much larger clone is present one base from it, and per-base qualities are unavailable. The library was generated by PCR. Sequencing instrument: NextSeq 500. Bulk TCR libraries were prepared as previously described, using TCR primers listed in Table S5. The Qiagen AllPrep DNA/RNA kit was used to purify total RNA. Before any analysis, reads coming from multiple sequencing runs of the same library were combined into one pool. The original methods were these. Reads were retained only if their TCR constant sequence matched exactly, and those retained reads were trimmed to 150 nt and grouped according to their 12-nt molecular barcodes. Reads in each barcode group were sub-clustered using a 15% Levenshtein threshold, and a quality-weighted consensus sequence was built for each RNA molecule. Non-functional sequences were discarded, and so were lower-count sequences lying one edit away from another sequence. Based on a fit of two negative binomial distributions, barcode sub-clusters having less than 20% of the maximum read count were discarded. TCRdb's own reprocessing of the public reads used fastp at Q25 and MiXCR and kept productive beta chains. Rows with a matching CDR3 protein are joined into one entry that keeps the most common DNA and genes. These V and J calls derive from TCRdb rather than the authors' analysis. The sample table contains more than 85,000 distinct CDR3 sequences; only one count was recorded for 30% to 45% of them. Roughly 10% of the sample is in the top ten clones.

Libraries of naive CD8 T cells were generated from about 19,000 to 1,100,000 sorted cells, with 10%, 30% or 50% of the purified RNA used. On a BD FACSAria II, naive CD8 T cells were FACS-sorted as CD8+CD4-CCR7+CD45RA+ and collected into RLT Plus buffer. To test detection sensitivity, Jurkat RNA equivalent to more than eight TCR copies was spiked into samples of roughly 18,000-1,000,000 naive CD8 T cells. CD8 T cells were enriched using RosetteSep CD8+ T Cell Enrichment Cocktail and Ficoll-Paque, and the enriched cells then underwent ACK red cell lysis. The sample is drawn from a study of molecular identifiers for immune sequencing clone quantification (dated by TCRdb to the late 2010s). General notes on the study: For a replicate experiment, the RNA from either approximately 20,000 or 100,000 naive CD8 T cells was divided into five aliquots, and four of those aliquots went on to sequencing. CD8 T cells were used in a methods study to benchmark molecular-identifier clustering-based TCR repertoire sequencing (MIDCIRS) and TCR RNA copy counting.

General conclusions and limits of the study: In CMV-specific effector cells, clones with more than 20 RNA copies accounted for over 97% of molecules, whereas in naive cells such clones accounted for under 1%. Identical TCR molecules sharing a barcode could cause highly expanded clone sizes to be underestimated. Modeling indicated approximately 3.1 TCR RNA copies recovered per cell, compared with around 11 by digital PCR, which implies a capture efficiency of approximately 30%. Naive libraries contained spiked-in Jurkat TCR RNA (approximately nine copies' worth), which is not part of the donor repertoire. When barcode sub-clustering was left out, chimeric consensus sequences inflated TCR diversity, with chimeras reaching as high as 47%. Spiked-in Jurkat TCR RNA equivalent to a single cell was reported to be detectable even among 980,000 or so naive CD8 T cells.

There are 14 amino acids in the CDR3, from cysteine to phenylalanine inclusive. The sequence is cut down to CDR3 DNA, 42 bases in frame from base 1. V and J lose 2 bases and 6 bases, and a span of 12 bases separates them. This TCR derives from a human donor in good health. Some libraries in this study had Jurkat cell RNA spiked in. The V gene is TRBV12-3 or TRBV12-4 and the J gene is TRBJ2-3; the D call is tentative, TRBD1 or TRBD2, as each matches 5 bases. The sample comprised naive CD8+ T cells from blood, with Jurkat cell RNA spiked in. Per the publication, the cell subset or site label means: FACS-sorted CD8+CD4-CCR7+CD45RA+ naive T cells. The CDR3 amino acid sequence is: CASSLIGGPDTQYF. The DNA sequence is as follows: TGTGCCAGCAGTTTAATTGGGGGTCCCGATACGCAGTATTTT.